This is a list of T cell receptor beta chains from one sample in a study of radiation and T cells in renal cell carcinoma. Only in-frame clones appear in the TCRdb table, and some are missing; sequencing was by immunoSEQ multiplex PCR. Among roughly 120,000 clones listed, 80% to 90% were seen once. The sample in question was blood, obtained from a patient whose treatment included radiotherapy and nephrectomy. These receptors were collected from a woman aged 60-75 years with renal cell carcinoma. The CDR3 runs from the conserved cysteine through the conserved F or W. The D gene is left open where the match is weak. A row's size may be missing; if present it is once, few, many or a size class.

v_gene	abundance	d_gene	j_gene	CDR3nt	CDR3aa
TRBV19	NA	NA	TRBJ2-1	TGTGCCAGTAGTACAGGGGGACTATACAATGAGCAGTTCTTC	CASSTGGLYNEQFF
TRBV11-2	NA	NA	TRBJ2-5	TGTGCCAGCGGGGGGGGCCCGTACCAAGAGACCCAGTACTTC	CASGGGPYQETQYF
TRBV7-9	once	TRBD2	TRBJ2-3	TGTGCCAGCAGCTTAGTGACTAGCGGGTTTAGCACAGATACGCAGTATTTT	CASSLVTSGFSTDTQYF
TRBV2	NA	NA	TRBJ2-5	TGTGCCAGCAGTGAAGGGCTCCAAGAGACCCAGTACTTC	CASSEGLQETQYF
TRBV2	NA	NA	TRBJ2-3	TGTGCCAGCAGTGAAGAGGATAGGGGCTTTCGCACAGATACGCAGTATTTT	CASSEEDRGFRTDTQYF
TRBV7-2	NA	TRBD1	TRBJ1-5	TGTGCCAGCAGCGCAAAGACAGGGTTCAATCAGCCCCAGCATTTT	CASSAKTGFNQPQHF
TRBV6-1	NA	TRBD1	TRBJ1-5	TGTGCCAGCAGTGGGGCCCGGGACAGCAACAATCAGCCCCAGCATTTT	CASSGARDSNNQPQHF
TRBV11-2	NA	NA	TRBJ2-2	TGTGCCAGCAGCTTAGATTGGCAGTCCGGGGAGCTGTTTTTT	CASSLDWQSGELFF
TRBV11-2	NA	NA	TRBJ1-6	TGTGCCAGCAGCTTAGGGGGGGGGAAACATTCACCCCTCCACTTT	CASSLGGGKHSPLHF
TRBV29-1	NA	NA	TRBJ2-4	TGCAGCGTTGTACAGGGCCTGCTAGCCAAAAACATTCAGTACTTC	CSVVQGLLAKNIQYF
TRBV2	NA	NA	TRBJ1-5	TGTGCCAGCAGTCTAGAACGTGGCAATCAGCCCCAGCATTTT	CASSLERGNQPQHF
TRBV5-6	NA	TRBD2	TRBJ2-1	TGTGCCAGCAGCTCGCTAACGACTAGCGGGTCGTTCGGGCGCAATGAGCAGTTCTTC	CASSSLTTSGSFGRNEQFF
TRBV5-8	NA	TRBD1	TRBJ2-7	TGTGCCAGCAGCTTTTGGAGGATGAGTGGCCGGGACAGCCCCTACGAGCAGTACTTC	CASSFWRMSGRDSPYEQYF
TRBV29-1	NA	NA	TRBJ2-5	TGCAGCGTTCCTACGGGGGCAGTGGCGGGAGAGACCCAGTACTTC	CSVPTGAVAGETQYF
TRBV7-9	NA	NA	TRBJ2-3	TGTGCCAGCAGCTTAGTACGTTCCACGTCGGGGGACGGCACAGATACGCAGTATTTT	CASSLVRSTSGDGTDTQYF
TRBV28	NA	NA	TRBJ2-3	TGTGCCAGCAGTAACGGCGGCACAGATACGCAGTATTTT	CASSNGGTDTQYF
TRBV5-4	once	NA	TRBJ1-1	TGTGCCAGCAGCTTGGCTTTTAGGGGCACTGAAGCTTTCTTT	CASSLAFRGTEAFF
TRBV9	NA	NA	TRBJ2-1	TGTGCCAGCAGCGTAGGGACCCAGAGGGCCCCACAGGAGCAGTTCTTC	CASSVGTQRAPQEQFF
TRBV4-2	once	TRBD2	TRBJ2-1	TGTGCCAGCAGCCAACCGCCCGGGACTAGCGGCAATGAGCAGTTCTTC	CASSQPPGTSGNEQFF